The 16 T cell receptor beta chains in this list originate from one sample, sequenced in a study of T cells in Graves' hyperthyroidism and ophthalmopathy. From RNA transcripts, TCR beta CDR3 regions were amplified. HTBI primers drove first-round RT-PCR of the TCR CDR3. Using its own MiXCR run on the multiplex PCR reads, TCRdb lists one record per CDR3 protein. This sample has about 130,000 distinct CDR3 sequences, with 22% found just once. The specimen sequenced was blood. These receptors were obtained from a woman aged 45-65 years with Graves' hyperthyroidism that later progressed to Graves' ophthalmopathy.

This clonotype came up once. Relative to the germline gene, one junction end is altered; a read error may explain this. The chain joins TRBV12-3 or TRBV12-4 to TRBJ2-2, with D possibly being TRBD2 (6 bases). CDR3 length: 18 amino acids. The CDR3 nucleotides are TGTGCCAGCAGTCCCCCGGGACTTCTGAACCCGAACACCGAGGAGCTGTTTTTT. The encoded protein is CASSPPGLLNPNTEELFF.

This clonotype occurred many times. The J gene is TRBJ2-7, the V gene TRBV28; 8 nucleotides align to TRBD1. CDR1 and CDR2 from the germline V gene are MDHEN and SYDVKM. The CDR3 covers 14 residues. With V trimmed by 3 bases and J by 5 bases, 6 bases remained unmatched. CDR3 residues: CASSLFGQGNEQYF. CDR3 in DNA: TGTGCCAGCAGTTTGTTCGGACAGGGCAACGAGCAGTACTTC.

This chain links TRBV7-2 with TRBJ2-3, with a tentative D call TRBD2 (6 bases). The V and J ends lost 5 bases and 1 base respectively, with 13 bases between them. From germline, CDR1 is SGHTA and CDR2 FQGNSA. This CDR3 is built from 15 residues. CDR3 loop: CASSPGTSRTDTQYF. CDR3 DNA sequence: TGTGCCAGCAGCCCCGGGACTTCACGCACAGATACGCAGTATTTT.

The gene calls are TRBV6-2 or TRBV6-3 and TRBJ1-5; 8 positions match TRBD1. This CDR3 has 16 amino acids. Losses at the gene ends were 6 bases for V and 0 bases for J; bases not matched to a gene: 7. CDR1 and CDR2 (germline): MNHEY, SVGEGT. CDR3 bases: TGTGCCAGCAGGTTCCGGACAGGGATTAGCAATCAGCCCCAGCATTTT. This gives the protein CASRFRTGISNQPQHF.

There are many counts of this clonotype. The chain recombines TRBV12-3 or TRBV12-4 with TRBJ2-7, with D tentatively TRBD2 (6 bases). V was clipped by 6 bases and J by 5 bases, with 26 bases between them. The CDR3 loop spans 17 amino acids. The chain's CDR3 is CASSPDRGWSRSHEQYF. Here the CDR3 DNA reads TGTGCCAGCAGCCCGGACCGGGGGTGGTCTAGGAGCCACGAGCAGTACTTC.

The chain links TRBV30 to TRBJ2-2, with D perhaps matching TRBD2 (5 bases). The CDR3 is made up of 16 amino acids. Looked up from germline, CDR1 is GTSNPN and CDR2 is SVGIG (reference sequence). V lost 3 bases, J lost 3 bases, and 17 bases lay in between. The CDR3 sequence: CAWRERGRKDTGELFF. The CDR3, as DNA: TGTGCCTGGAGGGAGCGAGGGAGAAAGGACACCGGGGAGCTGTTTTTT. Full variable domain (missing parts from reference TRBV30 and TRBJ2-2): SQTIHQWPATLVQPVGSPLSLECTVEGTSNPNLYWYRQAAGRGLQLLFYSVGIGQISSEVPQNLSASRPQDRQFILSSKKLLLSDSGFYLCAWRERGRKDTGELFFGEGSRLTVL.

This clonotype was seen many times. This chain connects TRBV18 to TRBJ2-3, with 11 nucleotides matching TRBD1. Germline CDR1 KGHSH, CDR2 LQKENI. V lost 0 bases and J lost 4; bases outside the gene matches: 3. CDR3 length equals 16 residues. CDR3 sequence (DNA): TGTGCCAGCTCACCACCGGGGACAGGGGGTGCAGATACGCAGTATTTT. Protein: CASSPPGTGGADTQYF. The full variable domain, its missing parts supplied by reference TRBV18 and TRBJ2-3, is NAGVMQNPRHLVRRRGQEARLRCSPMKGHSHVYWYRQLPEEGLKFMVYLQKENIIDESGMPKERFSAEFPKEGPSILRIQQVVRGDSAAYFCASSPPGTGGADTQYFGPGTRLTVL.

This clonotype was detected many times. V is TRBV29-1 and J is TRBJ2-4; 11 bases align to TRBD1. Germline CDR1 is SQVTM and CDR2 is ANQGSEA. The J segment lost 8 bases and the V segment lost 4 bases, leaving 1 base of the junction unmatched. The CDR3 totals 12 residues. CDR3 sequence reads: CSVGTGGDIQYF. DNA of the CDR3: TGCAGCGTTGGGACAGGGGGCGACATTCAGTACTTC.

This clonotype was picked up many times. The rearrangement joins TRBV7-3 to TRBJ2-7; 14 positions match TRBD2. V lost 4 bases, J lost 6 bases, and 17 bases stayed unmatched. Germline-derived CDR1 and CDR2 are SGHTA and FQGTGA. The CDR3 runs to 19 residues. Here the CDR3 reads CASSSPGLAGVHPRGEQYF. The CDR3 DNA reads TGTGCCAGCAGCTCGCCGGGACTAGCGGGAGTCCATCCTAGGGGCGAGCAGTACTTC.

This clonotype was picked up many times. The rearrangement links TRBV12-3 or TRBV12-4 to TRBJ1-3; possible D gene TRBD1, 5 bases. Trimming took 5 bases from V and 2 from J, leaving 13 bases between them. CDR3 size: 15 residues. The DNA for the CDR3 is TGTGCCAGCAGTCCCGGGGGGGGGACTGGAAACACCATATATTTT. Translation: CASSPGGGTGNTIYF.

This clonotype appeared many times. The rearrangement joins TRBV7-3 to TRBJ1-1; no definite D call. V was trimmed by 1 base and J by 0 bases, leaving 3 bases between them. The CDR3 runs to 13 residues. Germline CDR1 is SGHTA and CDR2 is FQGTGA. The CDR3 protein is CASSLMMNTEAFF. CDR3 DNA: TGTGCCAGCAGCTTAATGATGAACACTGAAGCTTTCTTT.

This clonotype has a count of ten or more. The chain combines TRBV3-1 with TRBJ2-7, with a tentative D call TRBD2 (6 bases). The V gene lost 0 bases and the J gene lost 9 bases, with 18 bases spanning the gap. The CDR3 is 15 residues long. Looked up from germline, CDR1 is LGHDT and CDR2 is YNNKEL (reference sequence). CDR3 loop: CASSQEGTPRGGQYF. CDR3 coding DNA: TGTGCCAGCAGCCAAGAAGGGACTCCTCGGGGTGGGCAGTACTTC.

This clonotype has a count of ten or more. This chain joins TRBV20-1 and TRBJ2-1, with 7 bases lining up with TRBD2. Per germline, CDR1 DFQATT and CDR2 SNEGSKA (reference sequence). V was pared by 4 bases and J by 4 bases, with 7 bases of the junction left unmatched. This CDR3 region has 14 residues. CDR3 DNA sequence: TGCAGTGCTACAGAGACTAGCAGATACAATGAGCAGTTCTTC. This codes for CSATETSRYNEQFF.

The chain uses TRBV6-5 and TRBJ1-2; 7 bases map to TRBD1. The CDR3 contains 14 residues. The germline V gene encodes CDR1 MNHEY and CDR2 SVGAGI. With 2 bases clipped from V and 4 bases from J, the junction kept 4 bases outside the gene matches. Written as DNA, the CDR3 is TGTGCCAGCAGTTACGGGACAGAGGGCTATGGCTACACCTTC. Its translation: CASSYGTEGYGYTF.

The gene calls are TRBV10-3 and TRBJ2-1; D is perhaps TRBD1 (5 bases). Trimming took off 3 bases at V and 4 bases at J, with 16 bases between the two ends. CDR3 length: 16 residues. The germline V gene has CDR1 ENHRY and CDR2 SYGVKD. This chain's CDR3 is CAISEPAQAVYNEQFF. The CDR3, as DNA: TGTGCCATCAGTGAACCCGCACAGGCAGTTTACAATGAGCAGTTCTTC.

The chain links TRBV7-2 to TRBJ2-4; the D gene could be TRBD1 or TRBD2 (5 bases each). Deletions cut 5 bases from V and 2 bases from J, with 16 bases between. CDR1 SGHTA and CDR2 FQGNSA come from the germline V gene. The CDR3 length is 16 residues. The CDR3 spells CASSLLGPWTKNIQYF. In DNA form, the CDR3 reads TGTGCCAGCAGCCTATTGGGACCGTGGACCAAAAACATTCAGTACTTC. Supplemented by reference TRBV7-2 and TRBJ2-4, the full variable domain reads GAGVSQSPSNKVTEKGKDVELRCDPISGHTALYWYRQSLGQGLEFLIYFQGNSAPDKSGLPSDRFSAERTGGSVSTLTIQRTQQEDSAVYLCASSLLGPWTKNIQYFGAGTRLSVL.